This TCR beta chain stems from a study of control samples from healthy donors and cancer patients. This table comes from immunoSEQ multiplex PCR, and its TCRdb copy is limited to in-frame clones, with some not included. The sample has tens of thousands of clones, 90% seen once. V gave up 6 bases and J gave up 3 bases; unmatched junction bases: 4. CDR1 is MNHEY and CDR2 is SVGAGI in the germline V gene. The CDR3 runs to 14 residues. The sequenced sample was blood. This chain links TRBV6-5 with TRBJ1-2; 10 bases map to TRBD1. This receptor was taken from a woman aged 18-29 years in good health. The CDR3 loop is CASSGQGDDYGYTF. In DNA form, the CDR3 reads TGTGCCAGCAGCGGACAGGGGGACGACTATGGCTACACCTTC.